Described below is a single T cell receptor beta chain sequence and its context. There is no known antigen for this receptor. One base away there is no much larger clone; base qualities are not given. The data are from a study of T cell responses to AZD1222 COVID-19 vaccine listed by TCRdb under 2021. About the full investigation: AZD1222 recipients with second doses at about 4 weeks or about 12 weeks were pooled, because spike-specific TCR depth and breadth did not differ between schedules. Trial participants were enrolled by age into 18-55, 56-69 and 70-plus year subgroups, with approximately 150, 30 and 60 TCR-sequenced participants respectively. A total of just over 230 trial participants underwent TCR sequencing, of whom 200 to 220 had received two doses of AZD1222 and about 26 had received two doses of the MenACWY control vaccine. General conclusions and limits of the study: The 56-69-year group was small, and its depth increase did not reach significance, likely because of low power. After two AZD1222 doses, both the breadth and the depth of spike-specific TCRs were significantly higher than at day 0 and than in MenACWY recipients. Nearly half of unique spike-specific TCRs reportedly recognized epitopes outside regions mutated in the B.1.351 and B.1.1.7 variants. Most participants were white British and females outnumbered males, and the authors suggested that clonal diversity may have been underestimated. Because no day 14 peak-response samples were available, repertoires were characterized only after the peak T cell response. CD4 TCRs associated with the vaccine covered the entire spike protein, and the dominant responses were in regions 160-218 and 743-854. Conclusions about previously exposed vaccinees are limited, since just a handful of AZD1222 recipients were seropositive for SARS-CoV-2 at baseline.

The CDR3 regions of human TCRbeta chains were subjected to immunosequencing. The authors' analysis ran thus. Repertoire TCRs were matched against a reference library of SARS-CoV-2-specific TCRs generated with the MIRA antigen-specificity platform. Breadth meant the fraction of unique TCRs that were SARS-CoV-2-associated, whereas depth meant the fraction of total T cells that were SARS-CoV-2-associated. Each spike-specific TCR was assigned to its reactive spike region and to a CD4 or CD8 class using the MIRA data. Log10-transformed breadth and depth values were compared by one-way ANOVA with Sidak's multiple comparisons tests. This is the immuneACCESS table as TCRdb keeps it, with only in-frame sequences that have V and J called. A part of the clones is gone; compared with another copy, unresolved V genes explain less than half, and the rest is unexplained. From that table come the V and J calls and clone size; the DNA was used to work out D and trimming. Counted in this sample were roughly 160,000 clones; about nine tenths of them appeared once. Of the sample, around 5.2% falls within the top ten clones.

The meaning of the sample's time point label: baseline before first vaccination. Samples from vaccinated people were obtained from the UK trials COV001 and COV002, which included a single-blind randomized controlled phase 2/3 trial of AZD1222 (ChAdOx1 nCoV-19) in healthy adults. For TCRbeta chain sequencing, PBMC samples were collected from trial participants at day 0 and at day 28 after the second dose. The germline V gene (reference sequence) specifies LGHDT as CDR1 and YNNKEL as CDR2. Reading from cysteine to phenylalanine, the CDR3 counts 14 amino acids. CDR3 DNA is the only sequence kept; it has 42 bases, read in frame from the first base. V has 3 bases trimmed and J has 6 bases trimmed; junction bases matching no gene number 5.

This receptor chain uses TRBV3-1 (or the pseudogene TRBV3-2) and TRBJ1-2; 9 middle bases align to TRBD1. This sequence was found in an adult in good health. The source material was peripheral blood, sampled on day 0 of AZD1222 vaccination. The DNA is as follows: TGTGCCAGCAGCCATACAGGGGGCGCAGATGGCTACACCTTC. It codes for CASSHTGGADGYTF.